This T cell receptor (beta chain) was documented in a study of blood T cell repertoires in COVID-19. Looking at the study overall: The analysed material was cDNA or gDNA that came from T cells, B-cell-depleted T cells, or PBMCs.

Seattle patients were enrolled during active infection and followed longitudinally. V was shortened by 5 bases and J by 0 bases, with 7 bases between the two germline ends. Germline V gives CDR1 MNHEY, CDR2 SVGEGT. The CDR3 covers 14 residues. In the original workflow: It was from reference gene primer amplification that nucleated cell counts were estimated. This table comes from immunoSEQ multiplex PCR, and its TCRdb copy is limited to in-frame clones, with some not included. V and J calls and clone size come straight from that table; D and trimming were deduced from the DNA. Of tens of thousands of clones listed, roughly 89% are singletons.

The sample comprised peripheral blood. The rearrangement links TRBV6-2 or TRBV6-3 to TRBJ2-2; no reliable D call. The receptor's source is a man aged 55 to 70 with COVID-19, enrolled during active disease. The CDR3 nucleotides are TGTGCCAGCAGTGGGCCCTCGAACACCGGGGAGCTGTTTTTT. Translated: CASSGPSNTGELFF.